This TCR beta chain was sequenced for a study of blood T cell repertoires in COVID-19. Categorization into cohorts depended on clinical history that participants reported. Authors' methods: Counts of nucleated cells, estimated from reference gene primer amplification, were obtained. Sequenced by immunoSEQ multiplex PCR; TCRdb stores in-frame clones only, minus some. V and J calls and clone size are those listed in that table; D and trimming were worked out from the DNA. The table lists about 210,000 clones, about nine tenths of them singletons. V shed 5 bases and J 8 bases; nucleotides not matched to a gene: 7. Germline assignment: CDR1 MDHEN and CDR2 SYDVKM. The CDR3 runs to 14 residues.

The clonotype comes from a man aged 25 to 45 in a cohort exposed to, infected with or recovered from COVID-19 (not recorded which). The rearrangement joins TRBV28 to TRBJ2-7; 12 nucleotides align to TRBD2. Material: PBMCs or T cells enriched from blood (not recorded which). In DNA form, the CDR3 reads TGTGCCAGCAGTACCGGGACTAGCGGGTGGAAGCAGTACTTC. Translation gives CASSTGTSGWKQYF.